Below, 25 T cell receptor beta chains from the same sample are listed, as sequenced in a study of Ad26.COV2.S vaccination and SARS-CoV-2 variants. Treatment here: some 20 received Ad26.COV2.S at low or high dose, single or two shots; about 5 received placebo; per-sample allocation not given. Sample collection was performed on day 63 after the first vaccine or placebo injection. Repertoires were generated with immunoSEQ multiplex PCR, while TCRdb's copy carries only in-frame clones and drops some. Among 450,000 to 550,000 clones listed, around 89% were seen once. This sample comprised peripheral blood, obtained in a trial of Ad26.COV2.S vaccine versus placebo. All receptors derive from a person aged 18-65 years who received the Ad26.COV2.S COVID-19 vaccine or a placebo.

The gene calls are TRBV3-1 (or the pseudogene TRBV3-2) and TRBJ2-7; 7 bases fit TRBD2. The CDR3 is made up of 15 amino acids. V shed 4 bases and J 2 bases; nucleotides not matched to a gene: 8. The germline V gene has CDR1 LGHDT and CDR2 YNNKEL (reference sequence). CDR3 amino acids: CASSRSGDNPYEQYF. CDR3 nucleotide sequence: TGTGCCAGCAGCCGAAGCGGGGATAATCCCTACGAGCAGTACTTC.

The V gene is TRBV7-9, the J gene TRBJ2-7, with D uncertain. V shed 4 bases and J shed 8 bases, with 9 bases lying between them. The CDR3 has 11 residues. Germline V gives CDR1 SEHNR, CDR2 FQNEAQ (reference sequence). Here the CDR3 reads CASSSIEKQYF. CDR3 nucleotides: TGTGCCAGCAGCTCCATAGAGAAGCAGTACTTC.

This rearrangement joins TRBV10-3 to TRBJ2-1, with 11 positions matching TRBD2. Unmatched junction bases numbered 5, after V lost 0 bases and J lost 7 bases. Germline values: CDR1 ENHRY, CDR2 SYGVKD. The CDR3 loop spans 16 amino acids. For the CDR3, the DNA is TGTGCCATCAGTGAGTCGGTAGCGGGAGGGGGGAATGAGCAGTTCTTC. Translation gives CAISESVAGGGNEQFF.

The chain uses TRBV18 and TRBJ1-4, with 7 bases lining up with TRBD1. V gave up 2 bases and J gave up 2 bases; unmatched junction bases: 8. The CDR3 length is 17 residues. From germline, CDR1 is KGHSH and CDR2 LQKENI. The CDR3 protein is CASSPKGQSVTNEKLFF. The CDR3 bases are TGTGCCAGCTCACCAAAGGGACAGTCTGTTACTAATGAAAAACTGTTTTTT.

The chain recombines TRBV7-2 with TRBJ1-2; 9 bases match TRBD1. With V trimmed by 4 bases and J by 4 bases, 7 bases remained unmatched. Germline V gene lookup returns CDR1 SGHTA and CDR2 FQGNSA. CDR3 size: 15 residues. CDR3 nucleotide sequence: TGTGCCAGCAGCTGGGGGACAGGGTATTCCTATGGCTACACCTTC. The encoded protein is CASSWGTGYSYGYTF.

V usage is TRBV4-3 and J usage is TRBJ2-3; 12 bases fit TRBD2. The V gene end was trimmed by 1 base and the J gene end by 5 bases; junction bases not matched to a gene: 7. Per the germline V gene, CDR1 is LGHNA and CDR2 is YSLEER. This CDR3 spans 17 amino acids. DNA of the CDR3: TGCGCCAGCAGCCAAGGGGGAACTAGCGGGGGGAGAGATACGCAGTATTTT. Its translation is CASSQGGTSGGRDTQYF.

The chain combines TRBV7-2 with TRBJ2-3; 7 bases match TRBD2. V gave up 2 bases and J gave up 2 bases; unmatched junction bases: 7. Germline loops: CDR1 SGHTA, CDR2 FQGNSA. The CDR3 is 16 residues long. The CDR3 nucleotides are TGTGCCAGCAGCTTAATGTCAGCGGGACCCACAGATACGCAGTATTTT. This encodes CASSLMSAGPTDTQYF.

The V gene is TRBV19, the J gene TRBJ1-1; tentatively, D is TRBD1 (5 bases). Germline CDR1 LNHDA, CDR2 SQIVND (reference sequence). The length of the CDR3 is 14 residues. V lost 6 bases and J lost 0, with 11 bases in between. The CDR3 nucleotides are TGTGCCAGTAGAGACAGAGGGGTGAACACTGAAGCTTTCTTT. Translating it yields CASRDRGVNTEAFF.

The rearrangement links TRBV5-1 to TRBJ1-4, with D possibly being TRBD1 (5 bases). CDR1 and CDR2 from the germline V gene are SGHRS and YFSETQ. The CDR3 is made up of 12 amino acids. Trimming took 7 bases from V and 4 from J, leaving 8 bases between them. The CDR3 is CASHGGNEKLFF. Written as DNA, the CDR3 is TGCGCCAGCCACGGGGGTAATGAAAAACTGTTTTTT.

J is TRBJ2-3 and V is TRBV6-5; D may be TRBD1 or TRBD2 (5 bases each). Per the germline V gene, CDR1 is MNHEY and CDR2 is SVGAGI. The CDR3 is 14 residues long. Trimming left V 4 bases short and J 3 bases short, with 11 bases between. The CDR3: CASSLTWGTDTQYF. The CDR3, as DNA: TGTGCCAGCAGTTTGACGTGGGGGACAGATACGCAGTATTTT.

J is TRBJ1-5 and V is TRBV19, with 8 bases matching TRBD1. The CDR3 runs to 16 residues. Germline CDR1 LNHDA, CDR2 SQIVND (reference sequence). V shed 8 bases and J 5 bases; nucleotides not matched to a gene: 14. CDR3 in DNA: TGTGCCAGTTCCCAAGGCAGGGGGCGCGTTTATCAGCCCCAGCATTTT. As protein: CASSQGRGRVYQPQHF.

J is TRBJ1-2 and V is TRBV5-1, with D possibly TRBD1 on 5 matching bases. Germline V gene lookup returns CDR1 SGHRS and CDR2 YFSETQ. This CDR3 is 15 amino acids long. Trimming removed 5 bases at V and 2 bases at J, with 16 bases between. The CDR3 loop is CASRYGTSENYGYTF. The CDR3 DNA is TGCGCCAGCAGATACGGGACCTCGGAGAACTATGGCTACACCTTC.

This rearrangement joins TRBV30 to TRBJ2-5; perhaps TRBD1 as D (5 bases). From germline, CDR1 is GTSNPN and CDR2 SVGIG (reference sequence). V lost 3 bases, J lost 0 bases, and 11 bases lay in between. The CDR3 length is 14 residues. CDR3 protein: CAWSRTLYQETQYF. The DNA for the CDR3 is TGTGCCTGGAGCCGGACACTGTACCAAGAGACCCAGTACTTC.

J is TRBJ2-7 and V is TRBV6-5; possible D gene TRBD2, 6 bases. The CDR3 spans 16 residues. Germline assignment: CDR1 MNHEY and CDR2 SVGAGI. V was trimmed by 2 bases and J by 3 bases, leaving 17 bases between them. DNA for the CDR3: TGTGCCAGCAGTTACCCCCGGGGGAGCGGATACTACGAGCAGTACTTC. This gives the protein CASSYPRGSGYYEQYF.

The chain uses TRBV7-6 and TRBJ1-4; the D is unclear. There are 17 residues in the CDR3. Looked up from germline, CDR1 is SGHVS and CDR2 is FNYEAQ. Between the trimmed V and J ends, which lost 0 bases and 8 bases, there was a span of 19 bases. CDR3 amino acids: CASSLAPIDIEGEKLFF. The DNA for the CDR3 is TGTGCCAGCAGCTTAGCCCCAATCGACATCGAAGGAGAAAAACTGTTTTTT.

The chain couples TRBV6-5 to TRBJ1-2; TRBD1 agrees at 8 bases. Unmatched junction bases numbered 2, after V lost 0 bases and J lost 8 bases. CDR1 MNHEY and CDR2 SVGAGI come from the germline V gene. The CDR3 is made up of 13 amino acids. This CDR3 reads CASSYSTGAGYTF. The CDR3 DNA follows: TGTGCCAGCAGTTACTCGACAGGGGCGGGCTACACCTTC.

V is TRBV19 and J is TRBJ1-1, with TRBD1 as a possible D gene (5 bases). CDR1 is LNHDA and CDR2 is SQIVND in the germline V gene (reference sequence). V shed 3 bases and J shed 5 bases, with 10 bases lying between them. The CDR3 loop spans 13 amino acids. CDR3 protein: CASSIAGWTEAFF. In DNA form, the CDR3 reads TGTGCCAGTAGTATCGCAGGGTGGACTGAAGCTTTCTTT. Supplemented by reference TRBV19 and TRBJ1-1, the full variable domain reads DGGITQSPKYLFRKEGQNVTLSCEQNLNHDAMYWYRQDPGQGLRLIYYSQIVNDFQKGDIAEGYSVSREKKESFPLTVTSAQKNPTAFYLCASSIAGWTEAFFGQGTRLTVV.

Comment on this clone: The sample holds other DNA sequences that translate to the same CDR3. The V call is TRBV7-3, the J call TRBJ1-1; 7 bases match TRBD1. The CDR3 runs 13 residues. With V trimmed by 5 bases and J by 2 bases, 2 bases remained unmatched. Germline loops: CDR1 SGHTA, CDR2 FQGTGA. The CDR3 nucleotides read TGTGCCAGCAGCAGGGACAGAAACACTGAAGCTTTCTTT. This sequence encodes CASSRDRNTEAFF. Variable domain in full (rest from reference TRBV7-3 and TRBJ1-1): GAGVSQTPSNKVTEKGKYVELRCDPISGHTALYWYRQSLGQGPEFLIYFQGTGAADDSGLPNDRFFAVRPEGSVSTLKIQRTERGDSAVYLCASSRDRNTEAFFGQGTRLTVV.

The V call is TRBV7-2, the J call TRBJ1-6; D remains ambiguous. V lost 1 base and J lost 5, with 9 bases in between. The CDR3 loop spans 15 amino acids. Germline V gives CDR1 SGHTA, CDR2 FQGNSA. CDR3 DNA: TGTGCCAGCAGCTTAGTTTTCCTTAATAATTCACCCCTCCACTTT. It specifies CASSLVFLNNSPLHF.

The chain combines TRBV6-4 with TRBJ1-2; a possible D gene is TRBD1 (6 bases). CDR1 and CDR2 from the germline V gene are MRHNA and SNTAGT. Trimming removed 8 bases at V and 2 bases at J, with 18 bases between. This CDR3 is 15 amino acids long. Here the CDR3 reads CASLRPGQGNYGYTF. CDR3 bases: TGTGCCAGCCTGAGACCGGGACAAGGGAACTATGGCTACACCTTC.

The rearrangement links TRBV19 to TRBJ2-1; 7 bases match TRBD2. CDR3 length equals 19 residues. The germline V gene has CDR1 LNHDA and CDR2 SQIVND (reference sequence). The J segment lost 7 bases and the V segment lost 3 bases, leaving 21 bases of the junction unmatched. In DNA, the CDR3 is TGTGCCAGTAGTATTGGGGCCCTGAGTGCGGGAGTTTTGAGAAATGAGCAGTTCTTC. It encodes CASSIGALSAGVLRNEQFF.

This chain links TRBV5-5 with TRBJ1-4; TRBD1 might be the D (6 bases). Trimming removed 0 bases from V and 7 bases from J, with 22 bases in between. CDR3 length: 18 amino acids. The germline CDR1 and CDR2 sequences are SGHKS and YYEKEE (reference sequence). CDR3 protein: CASSLGGGASYAAEKLFF. DNA of the CDR3: TGTGCCAGCAGCTTGGGTGGGGGCGCTTCGTACGCGGCTGAAAAACTGTTTTTT.

The CDR3 DNA follows: TGTGCCAGCAGCTTTACGGCAGGGGGGTACGAGCAGTACTTC. It yields the protein CASSFTAGGYEQYF. The rearrangement links TRBV7-9 to TRBJ2-7; D is possibly TRBD1 (7 bases). From germline, CDR1 is SEHNR and CDR2 FQNEAQ (reference sequence). V shed 3 bases and J shed 4 bases, with 13 bases lying between them. CDR3 length: 14 amino acids.

This clone occurred once. The V and J genes are TRBV28 and TRBJ1-5; 9 bases are a match to TRBD1. The junction had 11 bases not matched to a gene; V was cut back by 5 bases and J by 0 bases. Germline V gene sequence: CDR1 MDHEN, CDR2 SYDVKM. There are 18 residues in the CDR3. This chain's CDR3 is CASSPTGGPPYSNQPQHF. CDR3 nucleotides: TGTGCCAGCAGTCCGACAGGGGGTCCTCCCTATAGCAATCAGCCCCAGCATTTT.

J is TRBJ2-1 and V is TRBV10-3, with 15 bases fitting TRBD2. This CDR3 region has 15 residues. The V segment lost 6 bases and the J segment 7 bases; nucleotides outside the gene matches: 4. Germline V gene sequence: CDR1 ENHRY, CDR2 SYGVKD. CDR3 bases: TGTGCCATCAGCATTGGACTAGCGGGAGGGAATGAGCAGTTCTTC. The encoded protein is CAISIGLAGGNEQFF.